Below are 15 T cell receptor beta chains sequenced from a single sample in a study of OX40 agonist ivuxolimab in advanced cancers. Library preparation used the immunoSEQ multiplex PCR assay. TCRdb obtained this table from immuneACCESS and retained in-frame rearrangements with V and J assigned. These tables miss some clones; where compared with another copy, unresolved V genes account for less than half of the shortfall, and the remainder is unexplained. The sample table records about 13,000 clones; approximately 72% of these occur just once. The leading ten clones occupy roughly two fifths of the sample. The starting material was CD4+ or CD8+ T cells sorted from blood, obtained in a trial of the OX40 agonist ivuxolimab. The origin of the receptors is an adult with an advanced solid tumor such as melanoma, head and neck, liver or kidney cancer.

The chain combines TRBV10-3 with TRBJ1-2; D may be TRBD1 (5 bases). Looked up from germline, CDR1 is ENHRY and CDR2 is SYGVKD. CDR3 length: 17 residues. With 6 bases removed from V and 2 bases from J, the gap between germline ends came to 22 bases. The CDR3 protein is CAISFPLPGSGNYGYTF. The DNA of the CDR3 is TGTGCCATCAGCTTTCCCCTCCCAGGGAGCGGGAACTATGGCTACACCTTC.

The CDR3 coding sequence is TGTGCCATCAGTGACCCCCAGGGACAGGGCGGTGACTATGGCTACACCTTC. Protein product: CAISDPQGQGGDYGYTF. The chain uses TRBV10-3 and TRBJ1-2; 9 positions match TRBD1. The CDR3 is 17 amino acids. The V and J ends lost 3 bases and 3 bases, in that order; junction bases with no gene match: 11. Per the germline V gene, CDR1 is ENHRY and CDR2 is SYGVKD.

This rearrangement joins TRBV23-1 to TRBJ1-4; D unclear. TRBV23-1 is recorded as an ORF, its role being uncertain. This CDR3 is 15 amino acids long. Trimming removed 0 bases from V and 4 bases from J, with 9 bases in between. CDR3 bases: TGCGCCAGCAGTCAATCGGGCAGTTTTAATGAAAAACTGTTTTTT. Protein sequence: CASSQSGSFNEKLFF.

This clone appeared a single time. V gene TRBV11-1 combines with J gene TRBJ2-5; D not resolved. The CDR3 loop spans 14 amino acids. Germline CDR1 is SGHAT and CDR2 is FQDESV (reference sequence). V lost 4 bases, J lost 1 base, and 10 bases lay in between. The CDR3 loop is CASSSTNAQETQYF. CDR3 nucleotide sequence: TGTGCCAGCAGCTCAACAAACGCCCAAGAGACCCAGTACTTC.

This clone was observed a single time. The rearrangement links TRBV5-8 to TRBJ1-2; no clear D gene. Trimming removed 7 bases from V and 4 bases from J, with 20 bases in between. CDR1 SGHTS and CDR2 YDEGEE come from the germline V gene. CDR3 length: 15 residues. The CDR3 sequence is CASPPAPRKTYGYTF. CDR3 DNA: TGTGCCAGCCCGCCTGCTCCACGAAAGACCTATGGCTACACCTTC.

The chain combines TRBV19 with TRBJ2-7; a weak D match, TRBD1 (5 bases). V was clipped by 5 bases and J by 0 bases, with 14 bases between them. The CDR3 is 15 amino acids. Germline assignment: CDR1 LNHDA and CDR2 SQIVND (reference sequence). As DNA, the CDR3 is TGTGCCAGTAGTCTCCGAGGAGACAGCTCCTACGAGCAGTACTTC. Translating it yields CASSLRGDSSYEQYF.

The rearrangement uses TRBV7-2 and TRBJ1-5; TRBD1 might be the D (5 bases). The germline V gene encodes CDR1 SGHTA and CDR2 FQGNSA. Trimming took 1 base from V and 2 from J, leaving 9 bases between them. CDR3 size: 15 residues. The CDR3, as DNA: TGTGCCAGCAGCTTAGGGGGCGCGGGCAATCAGCCCCAGCATTTT. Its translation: CASSLGGAGNQPQHF.

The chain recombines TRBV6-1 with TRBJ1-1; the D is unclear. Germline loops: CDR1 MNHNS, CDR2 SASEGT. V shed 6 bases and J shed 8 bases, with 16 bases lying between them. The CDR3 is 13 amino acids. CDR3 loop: CASRRTDGLEAFF. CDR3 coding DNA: TGTGCCAGCAGAAGGACGGACGGCTTGGAAGCTTTCTTT.

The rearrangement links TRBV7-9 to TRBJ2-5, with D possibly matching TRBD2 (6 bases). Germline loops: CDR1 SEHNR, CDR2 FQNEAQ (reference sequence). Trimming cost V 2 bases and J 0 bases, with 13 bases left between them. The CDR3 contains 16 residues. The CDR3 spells CASSLRSSGHQETQYF. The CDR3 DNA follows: TGTGCCAGCAGCTTACGATCGAGCGGGCACCAAGAGACCCAGTACTTC.

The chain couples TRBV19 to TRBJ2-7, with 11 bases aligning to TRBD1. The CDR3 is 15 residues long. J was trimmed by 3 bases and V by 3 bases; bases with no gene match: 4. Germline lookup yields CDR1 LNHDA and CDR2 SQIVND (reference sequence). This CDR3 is CASSMRTGGLYEQYF. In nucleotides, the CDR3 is TGTGCCAGTAGTATGAGGACAGGGGGCCTCTACGAGCAGTACTTC.

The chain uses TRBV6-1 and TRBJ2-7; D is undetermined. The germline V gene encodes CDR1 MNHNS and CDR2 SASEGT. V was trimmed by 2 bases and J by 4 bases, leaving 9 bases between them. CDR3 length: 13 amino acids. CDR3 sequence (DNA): TGTGCCAGCAGTGAACAATACGGATACGAGCAGTACTTC. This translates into CASSEQYGYEQYF.

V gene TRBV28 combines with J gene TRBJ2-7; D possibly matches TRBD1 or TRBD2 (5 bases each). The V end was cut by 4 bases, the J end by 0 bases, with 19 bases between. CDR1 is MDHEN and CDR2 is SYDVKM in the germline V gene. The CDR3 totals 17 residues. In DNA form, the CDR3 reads TGTGCCAGCAGTTACCCCAATAGGGACGTTTCCTCCTACGAGCAGTACTTC. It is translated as CASSYPNRDVSSYEQYF.

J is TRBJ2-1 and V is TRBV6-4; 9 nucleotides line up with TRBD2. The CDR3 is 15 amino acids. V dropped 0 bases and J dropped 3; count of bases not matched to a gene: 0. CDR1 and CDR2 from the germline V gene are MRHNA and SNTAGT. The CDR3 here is CASSDSLAGYNEQFF. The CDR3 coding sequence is TGTGCCAGCAGTGACTCACTAGCGGGCTACAATGAGCAGTTCTTC.

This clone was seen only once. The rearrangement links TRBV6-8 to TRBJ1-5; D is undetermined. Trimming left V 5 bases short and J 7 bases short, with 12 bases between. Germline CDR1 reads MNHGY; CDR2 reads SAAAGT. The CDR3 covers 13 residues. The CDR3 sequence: CASSRSEEQPQHF. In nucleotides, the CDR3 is TGTGCCAGCAGTCGTAGTGAGGAGCAGCCCCAGCATTTT.

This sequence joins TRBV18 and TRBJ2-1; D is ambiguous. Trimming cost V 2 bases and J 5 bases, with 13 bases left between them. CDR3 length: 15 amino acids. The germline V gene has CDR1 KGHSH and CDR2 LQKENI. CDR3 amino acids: CASSPFRLGDNEQFF. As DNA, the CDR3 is TGTGCCAGCTCACCATTTAGGCTAGGAGACAATGAGCAGTTCTTC.